This passage covers 31 T cell receptor beta chains from one sample sequenced in a study of T cells in localized non-small cell lung cancer. Repertoires were generated with immunoSEQ multiplex PCR, while TCRdb's copy carries only in-frame clones and drops some. The sample consists of about 82,000 clones, about 78% of them appearing once. The material was PBMCs, obtained before any cancer treatment. The receptors derive from a man between 40 and 69 years old with stage II squamous cell lung carcinoma.

This clone occurred once. This chain connects TRBV18 to TRBJ2-5; D gene unclear. V lost 6 bases and J lost 0, with 8 bases in between. Germline lookup yields CDR1 KGHSH and CDR2 LQKENI. CDR3 size: 13 residues. CDR3 in amino acids: CASSGGNQETQYF. In DNA, the CDR3 is TGTGCCAGCTCGGGCGGCAACCAAGAGACCCAGTACTTC. The whole variable domain, remainder taken from reference TRBV18 and TRBJ2-5, is NAGVMQNPRHLVRRRGQEARLRCSPMKGHSHVYWYRQLPEEGLKFMVYLQKENIIDESGMPKERFSAEFPKEGPSILRIQQVVRGDSAAYFCASSGGNQETQYFGPGTRLLVL.

The gene calls are TRBV6-4 and TRBJ1-4; D not resolved. The germline gives CDR1 MRHNA, CDR2 SNTAGT. The CDR3 spans 12 residues. Trimming pared 2 bases from V and 11 bases from J, leaving 9 bases between. The CDR3 DNA is TGTGCCAGCAGTGACATTGGCGGGAAACTGTTTTTT. Amino acids: CASSDIGGKLFF.

This chain joins TRBV7-9 and TRBJ1-2; 10 nucleotides match TRBD1. The CDR3 extends over 15 amino acids. Germline V gene sequence: CDR1 SEHNR, CDR2 FQNEAQ (reference sequence). Trimming cost V 3 bases and J 4 bases; bases outside gene matches: 5. The CDR3 nucleotides read TGTGCCAGCAGCTTGGCGACAGGGGGCAGCTATGGCTACACCTTC. It translates to CASSLATGGSYGYTF.

The rearrangement links TRBV5-4 to TRBJ2-7; 9 nucleotides agree with TRBD1. After removal of 0 bases from V and 0 bases from J, the junction contained 7 bases not matched to a gene. Germline assignment: CDR1 SGHNT and CDR2 YYREEE (reference sequence). This CDR3 has 17 residues. The CDR3 loop reads CASSLGPTGGISYEQYF. For the CDR3, the DNA is TGTGCCAGCAGCTTGGGACCGACAGGGGGAATCTCCTACGAGCAGTACTTC.

The V call is TRBV9, the J call TRBJ2-2, with 11 bases matching TRBD2. V gave up 4 bases and J gave up 2 bases; unmatched junction bases: 7. Germline V gives CDR1 SGDLS, CDR2 YYNGEE. CDR3 length equals 17 residues. CDR3 nucleotides: TGTGCCAGCAGCCTTGCGACTAGCGGGACCAACACCGGGGAGCTGTTTTTT. Its protein is CASSLATSGTNTGELFF.

The chain recombines TRBV5-4 with TRBJ1-1; unclear D gene. This CDR3 has 14 residues. Looked up from germline, CDR1 is SGHNT and CDR2 is YYREEE (reference sequence). The ends were cut back, 2 bases at V and 2 bases at J, with 10 bases in the middle. This CDR3 reads CASSLREVNTEAFF. The CDR3 DNA follows: TGTGCCAGCAGCTTAAGGGAGGTCAACACTGAAGCTTTCTTT.

This chain connects TRBV18 to TRBJ2-7, with a possible D match to TRBD1 (6 bases). Germline values: CDR1 KGHSH, CDR2 LQKENI. The CDR3 spans 14 residues. V lost 5 bases and J 6 bases, leaving 17 bases between the germline ends. Here the CDR3 reads CASSTQNTGIEQYF. The CDR3 bases are TGTGCCAGCTCAACACAAAATACAGGGATCGAGCAGTACTTC.

The rearrangement uses TRBV10-3 and TRBJ2-7, with 7 bases matching TRBD2. Trimming took 4 bases from V and 4 from J; bases not matched to a gene: 1. Germline V gives CDR1 ENHRY, CDR2 SYGVKD. The CDR3 consists of 12 residues. In nucleotides, the CDR3 is TGTGCCATCAGTGGGGAGGGGTACGAGCAGTACTTC. Protein sequence: CAISGEGYEQYF.

This chain connects TRBV9 to TRBJ1-5; no reliable D call. Per germline, CDR1 SGDLS and CDR2 YYNGEE. This CDR3 has 15 amino acids. V was cut by 0 bases and J by 0 bases, with 7 bases left in between. The CDR3 region has the DNA TGTGCCAGCAGCGTAGAAGGGTATAGCAATCAGCCCCAGCATTTT. Translating it yields CASSVEGYSNQPQHF.

This clone was observed a handful of times. The chain links TRBV29-1 to TRBJ2-7; either TRBD1 or TRBD2 may fit D (6 bases each). The CDR3 length is 14 residues. Germline V gives CDR1 SQVTM, CDR2 ANQGSEA. Trimming cost V 4 bases and J 6 bases, with 19 bases left between them. CDR3 region: CSVVGGGITSEQYF. In nucleotides, the CDR3 is TGCAGCGTTGTGGGGGGCGGAATAACGTCCGAGCAGTACTTC.

V and J are TRBV5-4 and TRBJ2-2; 10 nucleotides line up with TRBD1. The CDR3 is 16 amino acids. Per the germline V gene, CDR1 is SGHNT and CDR2 is YYREEE (reference sequence). V was pared by 4 bases and J by 5 bases, with 8 bases of the junction left unmatched. For the CDR3, the DNA is TGTGCCAGCAGCCCCGGGACAGGGGAAAATACCGGGGAGCTGTTTTTT. Its protein is CASSPGTGENTGELFF.

The CDR3 sequence: CASSVPGIRNQPQHF. CDR3 DNA: TGTGCCAGCAGTGTCCCGGGAATTAGGAATCAGCCCCAGCATTTT. V usage is TRBV28 and J usage is TRBJ1-5; D remains ambiguous. V dropped 5 bases and J dropped 4 bases, with 15 bases sitting between them. Germline assignment: CDR1 MDHEN and CDR2 SYDVKM. The length of the CDR3 is 15 residues.

This sequence joins TRBV7-2 and TRBJ2-7, with TRBD1 identical over 8 bases. V lost 0 bases and J lost 2; bases outside the gene matches: 3. This CDR3 is built from 15 residues. CDR1 SGHTA and CDR2 FQGNSA come from the germline V gene. CDR3 amino acids: CASSLAWTGTYEQYF. The DNA for the CDR3 is TGTGCCAGCAGCTTAGCCTGGACAGGGACCTACGAGCAGTACTTC.

This chain links TRBV14 with TRBJ2-1; D gene ambiguous. This CDR3 contains 13 residues. Germline V lookup: CDR1 SGHDN, CDR2 FVKESK. Trimming left V 2 bases short and J 8 bases short, with 10 bases between. DNA of the CDR3: TGTGCCAGCAGCCAAACCCCGAGCTATGAGCAGTTCTTC. Translated: CASSQTPSYEQFF.

This clone came up a few times. The chain has TRBV9 and TRBJ2-3; D is unclear. Germline loops: CDR1 SGDLS, CDR2 YYNGEE. The CDR3 extends over 13 amino acids. The V end was cut by 4 bases, the J end by 0 bases, with 6 bases between. This CDR3 is CASSPDSTDTQYF. CDR3 DNA: TGTGCCAGCAGCCCGGACAGCACAGATACGCAGTATTTT.

This chain connects TRBV9 to TRBJ1-5; D is ambiguous. Looked up from germline, CDR1 is SGDLS and CDR2 is YYNGEE. V was trimmed by 0 bases and J by 6 bases, leaving 10 bases between them. This CDR3 is built from 14 residues. CDR3 coding DNA: TGTGCCAGCAGCGTAGGGCGGGGTCCTCAGCCCCAGCATTTT. Residues: CASSVGRGPQPQHF.

The V and J genes are TRBV7-2 and TRBJ2-6, with 9 bases that match TRBD1. The V gene's germline CDR1 is SGHTA and CDR2 FQGNSA. The J segment lost 2 bases and the V segment lost 5 bases, leaving 13 bases of the junction unmatched. The CDR3 consists of 19 residues. The DNA for the CDR3 is TGTGCCAGCAGCCGGCGATCCGGGACAGGGCTCGCTGGGGCCAACGTCCTGACTTTC. Amino acid sequence: CASSRRSGTGLAGANVLTF.

The chain carries TRBV4-1 and TRBJ1-2; tentative D call: TRBD1 (6 bases). V was trimmed by 3 bases and J by 6 bases, leaving 14 bases between them. From germline, CDR1 is MGHRA and CDR2 YSYEKL. CDR3 length equals 14 residues. This CDR3 reads CASSQAWGADGYTF. The CDR3 coding sequence is TGCGCCAGCAGCCAGGCGTGGGGGGCCGATGGCTACACCTTC.

In regard to this clone: A much larger clone lies one base from this, so it may be a read error. At the DNA level, this CDR3 is encoded by other sequences in the same sample as well. The chain is built from TRBV5-2 and TRBJ1-4. TRBV5-2 is a listed pseudogene. This CDR3 spans 16 amino acids. The CDR3 region has the DNA TGCGCCAGCAGCCAAGTGACGTTTTCAACTAATGAAAAACTGTTTTTT. Its protein is CASSQVTFSTNEKLFF.

The chain is built from TRBV29-1 and TRBJ1-2; D ambiguous. The V gene's germline CDR1 is SQVTM and CDR2 ANQGSEA. The CDR3 loop spans 9 amino acids. V was clipped by 4 bases and J by 8 bases, with 5 bases between them. Written as DNA, the CDR3 is TGCAGCGTTGCGGAGGGCTACACCTTC. As protein: CSVAEGYTF.

The chain is built from TRBV28 and TRBJ2-3, with 8 bases aligning to TRBD1. This CDR3 has 16 amino acids. Trimming at V came to 3 bases and at J to 5 bases, leaving 10 bases not matched to a gene. The germline V gene encodes CDR1 MDHEN and CDR2 SYDVKM. For the CDR3, the DNA is TGTGCCAGCAGTTTTCGCGGGACAGGTACACAAGATACGCAGTATTTT. As protein: CASSFRGTGTQDTQYF.

V usage is TRBV28 and J usage is TRBJ2-1, with 7 bases aligning to TRBD2. Germline V gives CDR1 MDHEN, CDR2 SYDVKM. The CDR3 is 14 amino acids. The junction had 2 bases not matched to a gene; V was cut back by 3 bases and J by 3 bases. Here the CDR3 DNA reads TGTGCCAGCAGTTTGGGCGGGGGCTACAATGAGCAGTTCTTC. Encoded protein: CASSLGGGYNEQFF.

The V and J genes are TRBV5-1 and TRBJ1-2, with D maybe TRBD1 (5 bases). The V gene lost 3 bases and the J gene lost 4 bases, with 19 bases spanning the gap. This CDR3 comprises 16 residues. The V gene's germline CDR1 is SGHRS and CDR2 YFSETQ. The CDR3 sequence is CASSSPGEDQGYGYTF. The CDR3 DNA is TGCGCCAGCAGCTCTCCTGGGGAGGACCAGGGCTATGGCTACACCTTC.

Only a few counts were recorded for this clone. The chain couples TRBV30 to TRBJ1-2; 8 nucleotides align to TRBD1. V lost 4 bases to trimming and J lost 7 bases; unmatched junction nucleotides: 5. The germline V gene encodes CDR1 GTSNPN and CDR2 SVGIG (reference sequence). The CDR3 totals 12 residues. CDR3 DNA: TGTGCCTGGACAGGGGGCTTTGGTGGCTACACCTTC. Translating gives CAWTGGFGGYTF. The full variable domain, in which reference TRBV30 and TRBJ1-2 provide the parts outside the CDR3, is SQTIHQWPATLVQPVGSPLSLECTVEGTSNPNLYWYRQAAGRGLQLLFYSVGIGQISSEVPQNLSASRPQDRQFILSSKKLLLSDSGFYLCAWTGGFGGYTFGSGTRLTVV.

This chain connects TRBV27 to TRBJ1-4; possibly TRBD1 for D (6 bases). This CDR3 region has 15 residues. V lost 2 bases and J lost 2, with 9 bases in between. Germline V gene data show CDR1 as MNHEY and CDR2 as SMNVEV (reference sequence). CDR3 protein: CASSLRGDTNEKLFF. The CDR3 DNA sequence: TGTGCCAGCAGTTTAAGGGGGGATACTAATGAAAAACTGTTTTTT.

The rearrangement uses TRBV9 and TRBJ2-3; D unclear. The CDR3 sequence is 13 residues long. V gave up 4 bases and J gave up 6 bases, with 12 bases separating them. Germline loops: CDR1 SGDLS, CDR2 YYNGEE. As DNA, the CDR3 is TGTGCCAGCAGCACTTCGGTGTTGGATACGCAGTATTTT. This encodes CASSTSVLDTQYF.

V is TRBV18 and J is TRBJ2-7; TRBD1 matches at 12 bases. The CDR3 is made up of 14 amino acids. Germline CDR1 is KGHSH and CDR2 is LQKENI. The V and J ends lost 3 bases and 5 bases, in that order; junction bases with no gene match: 2. CDR3 bases: TGTGCCAGCTCACCTGGGACAGGGGGCAACGAGCAGTACTTC. It is translated as CASSPGTGGNEQYF. Based on the CDR3 plus reference TRBV18 and TRBJ2-7, the full variable domain is NAGVMQNPRHLVRRRGQEARLRCSPMKGHSHVYWYRQLPEEGLKFMVYLQKENIIDESGMPKERFSAEFPKEGPSILRIQQVVRGDSAAYFCASSPGTGGNEQYFGPGTRLTVT.

The V call is TRBV5-6, the J call TRBJ2-5; 7 nucleotides align to TRBD1. J was trimmed by 7 bases and V by 4 bases; bases with no gene match: 13. This CDR3 comprises 15 residues. The germline V gene encodes CDR1 SGHDT and CDR2 YYEEEE. The CDR3 loop reads CASSRLRGQVGTQYF. CDR3 nucleotide sequence: TGTGCCAGCAGCCGGCTAAGAGGACAGGTCGGGACCCAGTACTTC.

J is TRBJ1-5 and V is TRBV18, with a weak D call TRBD1 (6 bases). This CDR3 spans 14 amino acids. Germline V gene lookup returns CDR1 KGHSH and CDR2 LQKENI. The V and J ends lost 4 bases and 4 bases respectively, with 11 bases between them. In nucleotides, the CDR3 is TGTGCCAGCTCACAGGGGGTTGGGAATCAGCCCCAGCATTTT. Encoded protein: CASSQGVGNQPQHF.

The chain combines TRBV5-1 with TRBJ1-1; D not certain. This CDR3 is built from 16 residues. In germline, CDR1 is SGHRS, CDR2 YFSETQ. V lost 0 bases and J lost 1, with 13 bases in between. As DNA, the CDR3 is TGCGCCAGCAGCTTGGTTGTTTCGGGTCCGAACACTGAAGCTTTCTTT. It yields the protein CASSLVVSGPNTEAFF.

This chain links TRBV27 with TRBJ2-7; TRBD2 matches 7 bases. Germline lookup yields CDR1 MNHEY and CDR2 SMNVEV (reference sequence). V dropped 2 bases and J dropped 3; count of bases not matched to a gene: 7. The CDR3 length is 15 residues. The CDR3, as DNA: TGTGCCAGCAGTTTAAGTCGGGGGGTGATCTACGAGCAGTACTTC. This codes for CASSLSRGVIYEQYF.